This is a list of T cell receptor beta chains from one sample in a study of T cell responses to AZD1222 COVID-19 vaccine. Clones were read by immunoSEQ multiplex PCR, and TCRdb kept only the in-frame ones, dropping some. This sample carries around 110,000 clones, about 90% of them seen once, and the ten largest clones take 1.7%. The input for sequencing was peripheral blood, taken on day 0 of AZD1222 vaccination. The receptors were sampled from an adult in good health. The CDR3 runs from the conserved cysteine through the conserved F or W. The D gene is left open where the match is weak. Part of the rows lack a size; the others show once, few, many or a class for expanded clones.

d_call	v_call	j_call	clone_size	cdr3_nt	cdr3_aa
-	TRBV6-5	TRBJ1-2	-	TGTGCCAGCACGGGGCGGCCCCAATCCTATGGCTACACCTTC	CASTGRPQSYGYTF
-	TRBV9	TRBJ2-1	-	TGTGCCAGCAGCGACGGCCCCTACAATGAGCAGTTCTTC	CASSDGPYNEQFF
TRBD2	TRBV5-1	TRBJ2-1	-	TGCGCCAGCAGCTTGGGAACCCAGCGGGGAGACAATGAGCAGTTCTTC	CASSLGTQRGDNEQFF
TRBD1	TRBV6-5	TRBJ1-2	-	TGTGCCAGCAGGCCCCGACAGGGCCACTATGGCTACACCTTC	CASRPRQGHYGYTF
-	TRBV3-1/TRBV3-2	TRBJ1-5	-	TGTGCCAGCAGCCGGGGGGGGCCCTATAGCAATCAGCCCCAGCATTTT	CASSRGGPYSNQPQHF
-	TRBV11-3	TRBJ1-2	-	TGTGCCAGCAGCTTAGAATCGGACGGCACCCGCTATGGCTACACCTTC	CASSLESDGTRYGYTF
TRBD2	TRBV15	TRBJ2-7	-	TGTGCCACCAGCAGACGCCGCATAGCGGGGAACCTCGAGCAGTACTTC	CATSRRRIAGNLEQYF
-	TRBV4-3	TRBJ1-6	-	TGCGCCAGCAGCCAAGATACTATCAAGAGGGCCCTCCACTTT	CASSQDTIKRALHF
-	TRBV19	TRBJ1-2	few	TGTGCCAGTACCAAACAGGAGAACTATGGCTACACCTTC	CASTKQENYGYTF
-	TRBV3-1/TRBV3-2	TRBJ2-2	-	TGTGCCAGCAGCCAAGTGACACAGGGCGGGGAGCTGTTTTTT	CASSQVTQGGELFF
-	TRBV6-1	TRBJ2-3	-	TGTGCCAGCAGTGAGCAGTCTTATACGCAGTATTTT	CASSEQSYTQYF
-	TRBV3-1/TRBV3-2	TRBJ2-5	once	TGTGCCAGCAGCCAATGGCACAACCAAGAGACCCAGTACTTC	CASSQWHNQETQYF
-	TRBV12-3/TRBV12-4	TRBJ2-7	-	TGTGCCAGCAGTTGGAATACATACGAGCAGTACTTC	CASSWNTYEQYF
-	TRBV7-2	TRBJ1-1	-	TGTGCCAGCAGCCCCCGTTATGGGTCAAACACTGAAGCTTTCTTT	CASSPRYGSNTEAFF
TRBD2	TRBV7-3	TRBJ2-3	-	TGTGCCAGCAGCTTAGCGGGAGGGAGCACAGATACGCAGTATTTT	CASSLAGGSTDTQYF
TRBD2	TRBV9	TRBJ2-1	-	TGTGCCAGCAGCGGCCCGGGACTAGCGGGGGACAATGAGCAGTTCTTC	CASSGPGLAGDNEQFF
TRBD2	TRBV4-1	TRBJ2-2	-	TGCGCCAGCAGCCTTACTAGCGGGGACACCGGGGAGCTGTTTTTT	CASSLTSGDTGELFF
TRBD1	TRBV10-3	TRBJ1-5	-	TGTGCCATCAGTACAAAGACAGGGGTCAATCAGCCCCAGCATTTT	CAISTKTGVNQPQHF
TRBD1	TRBV27	TRBJ2-7	-	TGTGCCAGCAGTTCCCTCGGACAGGGGGCAGACGAGCAGTACTTC	CASSSLGQGADEQYF
TRBD1	TRBV10-3	TRBJ1-5	-	TGTGCCATCACCGCGGACAGGGGAGGTCAGCCCCAGCATTTT	CAITADRGGQPQHF
-	TRBV19	TRBJ1-3	-	TGTGCCACGTCCGGGGACGCTGGAAACACCATATATTTT	CATSGDAGNTIYF
-	TRBV29-1	TRBJ1-4	-	TGCAGCGTTGAAGGGGACAATGCTAATGAAAAACTGTTTTTT	CSVEGDNANEKLFF
-	TRBV30	TRBJ2-3	-	TGTGCCGCCACGGGCAGCACAGATACGCAGTATTTT	CAATGSTDTQYF
-	TRBV7-2	TRBJ2-6	-	TGTGCCAGCAGCCCCCGGAGCTCTGGGGCCAACGTCCTGACTTTC	CASSPRSSGANVLTF
-	TRBV2	TRBJ1-4	-	TGTGCCAGCAGTGACGCGACAGAGAATGAAAAACTGTTTTTT	CASSDATENEKLFF
-	TRBV12-3/TRBV12-4	TRBJ2-2	-	TGTGCCAGCAAGAGTGTGGGCGGGGAGCTGTTTTTT	CASKSVGGELFF
-	TRBV7-2	TRBJ2-5	-	TGTGCCAGCAGCTTAGCGTACGTGGCGGAGACCCAGTACTTC	CASSLAYVAETQYF
-	TRBV4-2	TRBJ2-5	-	TGTGCCAGCAGCCCGACAGGCCCCGGAGAGACCCAGTACTTC	CASSPTGPGETQYF
-	TRBV20-1	TRBJ1-2	-	TGCAGTGCCAGTGAGGGTAATGGCTACACCTTC	CSASEGNGYTF
-	TRBV12-5	TRBJ1-6	-	TGTGCTAGTGGTTCGCGACCGAACCGCTCCTATAATTCACCCCTCCACTTT	CASGSRPNRSYNSPLHF
-	TRBV6-5	TRBJ1-2	once	TGTGCCAGCAGTTACTCTATCGAGAACTATGGCTACACCTTC	CASSYSIENYGYTF
TRBD2	TRBV9	TRBJ2-3	-	TGTGCCAGCAGCGTAGCCACAAAGCGGGGGGCTTCAGATACGCAGTATTTT	CASSVATKRGASDTQYF
TRBD1	TRBV6-1	TRBJ1-1	-	TGTGCCAGCAGTACAGGGGCCTCGAACACTGAAGCTTTCTTT	CASSTGASNTEAFF
TRBD1	TRBV9	TRBJ1-6	-	TGTGCCAGCACCGCTGACGGACAGGGGATGAGCTCCTATAATTCACCCCTCCACTTT	CASTADGQGMSSYNSPLHF
TRBD1	TRBV6-1	TRBJ1-6	-	TGTGCCAGCAGTGAAGCGACCGGGACAGGGGGCTCACCCCTCCACTTT	CASSEATGTGGSPLHF
-	TRBV9	TRBJ1-2	-	TGTGCCAGCAGCTTGACCGGTTCTAACTATGGCTACACCTTC	CASSLTGSNYGYTF
TRBD2	TRBV24-1	TRBJ2-3	-	TGTGCCACCAGTGATGGCGGGACTAGCGGGAATTTGGCAGATACGCAGTATTTT	CATSDGGTSGNLADTQYF
-	TRBV5-1	TRBJ1-3	-	TGCGCCAGCAGCGACGACAGAGGTGGAAACACCATATATTTT	CASSDDRGGNTIYF
TRBD1	TRBV12-3/TRBV12-4	TRBJ2-3	-	TGTGCCAGCAGTTTCGCGGACAGGATCTCTTTT	CASSFADRISF
-	TRBV12-3/TRBV12-4	TRBJ2-7	once	TGTGCCAGCAGTTCTCAGAACTACGAGCAGTACTTC	CASSSQNYEQYF
-	TRBV19	TRBJ1-5	once	TGTGCCAGTAGTATTTGGGGGTTGAGCAATCAGCCCCAGCATTTT	CASSIWGLSNQPQHF
-	TRBV29-1	TRBJ1-5	-	TGCAGCGTTGAAGTGCAGCCCAATCAGCCCCAGCATTTT	CSVEVQPNQPQHF
TRBD1	TRBV18	TRBJ1-6	-	TGTGCCAGCTCCGAAGACAGGGGGGTACCCCTCCACTTT	CASSEDRGVPLHF
-	TRBV29-1	TRBJ1-1	-	TGCAGCGTTGTGCGGGAGTTAGGCACTGAAGCTTTCTTT	CSVVRELGTEAFF
-	TRBV19	TRBJ1-5	-	TGTGCCAGCTCTTTTGGTAGGAATCAGCCCCAGCATTTT	CASSFGRNQPQHF
-	TRBV5-6	TRBJ1-4	-	TGTGCCAGCAGCTTGTGGGATATTAATGAAAAACTGTTTTTT	CASSLWDINEKLFF
-	TRBV3-1/TRBV3-2	TRBJ2-7	-	TGTGCCAGCAGTCGCTGGACTTACGAGCAGTACTTC	CASSRWTYEQYF
-	TRBV7-9	TRBJ1-3	-	TGTGCCAGCAGTCTACTCTCCTTCTCTGGAAACACCATATATTTT	CASSLLSFSGNTIYF